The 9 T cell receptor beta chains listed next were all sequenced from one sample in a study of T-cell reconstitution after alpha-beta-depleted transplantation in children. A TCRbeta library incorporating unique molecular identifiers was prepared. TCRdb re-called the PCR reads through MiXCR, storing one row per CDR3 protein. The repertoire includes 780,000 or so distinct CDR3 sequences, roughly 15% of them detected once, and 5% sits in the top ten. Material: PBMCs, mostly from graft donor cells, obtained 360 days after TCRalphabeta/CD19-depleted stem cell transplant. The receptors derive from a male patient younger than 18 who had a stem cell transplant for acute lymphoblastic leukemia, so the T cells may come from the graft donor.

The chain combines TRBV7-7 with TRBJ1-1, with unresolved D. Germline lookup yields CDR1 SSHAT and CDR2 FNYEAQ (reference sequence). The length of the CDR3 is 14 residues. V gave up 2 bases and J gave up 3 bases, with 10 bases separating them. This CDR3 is CASSLREGDTEAFF. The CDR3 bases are TGTGCCAGCAGCTTACGAGAAGGCGACACTGAAGCTTTCTTT.

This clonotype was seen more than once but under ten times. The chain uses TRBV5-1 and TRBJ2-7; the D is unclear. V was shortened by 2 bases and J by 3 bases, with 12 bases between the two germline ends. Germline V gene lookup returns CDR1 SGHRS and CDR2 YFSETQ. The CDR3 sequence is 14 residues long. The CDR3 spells CASSFGRNLYEQYF. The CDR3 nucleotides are TGCGCCAGCAGCTTTGGGCGGAACCTCTACGAGCAGTACTTC.

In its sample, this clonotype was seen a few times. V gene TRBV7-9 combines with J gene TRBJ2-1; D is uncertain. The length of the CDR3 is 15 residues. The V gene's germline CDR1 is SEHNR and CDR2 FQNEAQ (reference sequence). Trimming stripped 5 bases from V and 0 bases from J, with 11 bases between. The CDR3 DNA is TGTGCCAGCAGCACCTGGGGTAGCTCCTACAATGAGCAGTTCTTC. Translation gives CASSTWGSSYNEQFF.

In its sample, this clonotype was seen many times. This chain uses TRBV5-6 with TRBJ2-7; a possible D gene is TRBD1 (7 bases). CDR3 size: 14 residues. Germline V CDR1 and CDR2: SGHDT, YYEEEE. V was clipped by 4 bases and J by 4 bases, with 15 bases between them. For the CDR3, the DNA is TGTGCCAGCAGCACATTGACAGGGAGGTACGAGCAGTACTTC. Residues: CASSTLTGRYEQYF.

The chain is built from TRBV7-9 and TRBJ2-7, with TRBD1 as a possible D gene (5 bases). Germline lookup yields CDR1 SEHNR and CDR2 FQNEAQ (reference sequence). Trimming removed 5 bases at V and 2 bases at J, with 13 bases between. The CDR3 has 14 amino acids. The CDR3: CASSTGWAAYEQYF. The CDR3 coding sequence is TGTGCCAGCAGCACAGGTTGGGCCGCCTACGAGCAGTACTTC.

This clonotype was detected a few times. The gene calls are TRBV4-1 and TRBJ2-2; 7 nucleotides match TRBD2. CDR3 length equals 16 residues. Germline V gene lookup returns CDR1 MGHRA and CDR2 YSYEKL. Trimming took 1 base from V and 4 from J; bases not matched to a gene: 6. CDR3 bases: TGCGCCAGCAGCCAAGGGTTGAGGGAGGGCACCGGGGAGCTGTTTTTT. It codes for CASSQGLREGTGELFF.

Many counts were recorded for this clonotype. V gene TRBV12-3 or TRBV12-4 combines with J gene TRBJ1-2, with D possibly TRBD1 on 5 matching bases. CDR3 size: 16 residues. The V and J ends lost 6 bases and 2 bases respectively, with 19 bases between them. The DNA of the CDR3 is TGTGCCAGCAGCGTCGGGGTGGGGACTCCAAACTATGGCTACACCTTC. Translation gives CASSVGVGTPNYGYTF.

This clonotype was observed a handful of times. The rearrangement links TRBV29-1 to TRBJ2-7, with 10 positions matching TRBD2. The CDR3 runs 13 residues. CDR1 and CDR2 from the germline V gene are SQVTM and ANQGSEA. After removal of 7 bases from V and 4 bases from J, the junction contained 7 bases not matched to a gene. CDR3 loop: CSAGTSVSYEQYF. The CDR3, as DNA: TGCAGCGCCGGGACTAGCGTGTCGTACGAGCAGTACTTC.

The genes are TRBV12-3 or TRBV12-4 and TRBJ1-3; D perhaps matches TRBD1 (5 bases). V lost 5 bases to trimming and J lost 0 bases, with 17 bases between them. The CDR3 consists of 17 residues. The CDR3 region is CASSPDSLWYSGNTIYF. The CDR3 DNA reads TGTGCCAGCAGTCCAGACAGTCTATGGTACTCTGGAAACACCATATATTTT.